This section outlines one T cell receptor beta chain sequence together with its context. These data are taken from a study of T cell changes during pregnancy in multiple sclerosis. Libraries were prepared by immunoSEQ multiplex PCR; TCRdb keeps only in-frame clonotypes and omits some of them. The data contain 45,000 to 65,000 clones, approximately 90% of them singletons. CDR3 length: 15 amino acids. V was pared by 0 bases and J by 1 base, with 10 bases between. The V gene's germline CDR1 is SGHKS and CDR2 YYEKEE (reference sequence). J is TRBJ1-2 and V is TRBV5-5; D gene unclear. This TCR was recovered from a female donor in good health, enrolled as a control in a pregnancy study. The material was peripheral blood, obtained after pregnancy. DNA for the CDR3: TGTGCCAGCAGCTTGGAGAGGGCTGTTAACTATGGCTACACCTTC. Translation gives CASSLERAVNYGYTF.